The sequence of this T cell receptor (beta chain) was determined in a study of blood T cells in healthy people across ages. General study points: Strong correlation was found linking TCR beta diversity to naive T cell percentage. The study lacked donor CMV status, which possibly confounded expanded clonotype changes. Naive and antigen-experienced cells were not separated, limiting conclusive comparison.

CDR1 is SEHNR and CDR2 is FQNEAQ in the germline V gene (reference sequence). The CDR3 consists of 14 residues. Together with a sample-barcoded 5' primer, a J-beta primer mix was included in a second PCR lasting roughly 6 to 12 cycles. Unique molecular identifiers of 12 random nucleotides labeled each cDNA. TCRdb recomputed calls from the 5' RACE reads with MiXCR, one row per CDR3 protein. This sample has 800,000 to 1,000,000 distinct CDR3 sequences, with 45% to 50% found just once. This clonotype was seen just once. Antigen unknown. At one end, the junction sequence differs from germline, possibly due to a read error.

Sequenced input: blood. The V call is TRBV7-9, the J call TRBJ1-5; 7 bases are a match to TRBD1. The sequence was obtained from a man aged 30-40 years in good health. The CDR3: CAGSDRVRNQPQHF. The CDR3 DNA reads as TGTGCCGGCAGCGACAGGGTTAGGAATCAGCCCCAGCATTTT.